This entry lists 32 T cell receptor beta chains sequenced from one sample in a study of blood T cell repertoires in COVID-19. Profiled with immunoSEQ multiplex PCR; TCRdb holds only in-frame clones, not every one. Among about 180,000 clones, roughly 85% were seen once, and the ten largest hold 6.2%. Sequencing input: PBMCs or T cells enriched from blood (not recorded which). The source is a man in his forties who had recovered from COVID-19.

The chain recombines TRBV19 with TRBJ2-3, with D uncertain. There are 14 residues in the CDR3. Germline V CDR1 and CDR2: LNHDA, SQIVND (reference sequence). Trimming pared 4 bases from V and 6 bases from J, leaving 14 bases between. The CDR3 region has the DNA TGTGCCAGTAGTAAGTCCCAGATTCCCGATACGCAGTATTTT. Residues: CASSKSQIPDTQYF.

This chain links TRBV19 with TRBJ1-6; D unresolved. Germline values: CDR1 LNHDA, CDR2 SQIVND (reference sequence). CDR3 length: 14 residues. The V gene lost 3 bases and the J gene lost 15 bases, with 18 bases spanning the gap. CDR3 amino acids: CASSISSPSDILHF. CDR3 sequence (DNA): TGTGCCAGTAGTATCTCGTCGCCATCAGATATCCTCCACTTT.

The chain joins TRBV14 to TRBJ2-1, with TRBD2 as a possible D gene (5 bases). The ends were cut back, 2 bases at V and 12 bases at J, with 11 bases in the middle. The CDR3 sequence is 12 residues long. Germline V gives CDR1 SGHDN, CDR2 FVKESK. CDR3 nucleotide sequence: TGTGCCAGCAGCCAAAATCTCGGAGGGCAGTTCTTC. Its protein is CASSQNLGGQFF. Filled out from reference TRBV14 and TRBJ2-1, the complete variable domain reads EAGVTQFPSHSVIEKGQTVTLRCDPISGHDNLYWYRRVMGKEIKFLLHFVKESKQDESGMPNNRFLAERTGGTYSTLKVQPAELEDSGVYFCASSQNLGGQFFGPGTRLTVL.

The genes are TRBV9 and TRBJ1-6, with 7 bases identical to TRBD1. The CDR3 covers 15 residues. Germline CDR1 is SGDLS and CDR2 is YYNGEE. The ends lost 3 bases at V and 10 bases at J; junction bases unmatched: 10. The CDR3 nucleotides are TGTGCCAGCAGCGAGGGTGGACAGGACGCCTCACCCCTCCACTTT. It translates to CASSEGGQDASPLHF. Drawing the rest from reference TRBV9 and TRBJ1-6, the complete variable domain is DSGVTQTPKHLITATGQRVTLRCSPRSGDLSVYWYQQSLDQGLQFLIQYYNGEERAKGNILERFSAQQFPDLHSELNLSSLELGDSALYFCASSEGGQDASPLHFGNGTRLTVT.

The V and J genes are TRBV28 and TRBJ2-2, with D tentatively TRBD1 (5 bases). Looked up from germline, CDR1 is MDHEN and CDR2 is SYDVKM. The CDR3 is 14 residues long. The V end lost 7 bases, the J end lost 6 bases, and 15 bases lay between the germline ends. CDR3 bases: TGTGCCAGCACCCGGAATCCCAGGGCCGGGGAGCTGTTTTTT. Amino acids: CASTRNPRAGELFF.

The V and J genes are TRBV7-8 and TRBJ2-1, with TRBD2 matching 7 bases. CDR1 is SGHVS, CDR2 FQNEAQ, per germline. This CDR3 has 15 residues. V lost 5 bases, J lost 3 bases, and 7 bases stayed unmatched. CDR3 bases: TGTGCCAGCAGCCGAAGCGGGACGAACTACAATGAGCAGTTCTTC. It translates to CASSRSGTNYNEQFF.

The CDR3 nucleotides are TGTGCCAGCAGCGTAGCGGTCTCTAGCGGGGGGGCGAAAGAGAGCACCGGGGAGCTGTTTTTT. Its translation: CASSVAVSSGGAKESTGELFF. This chain uses TRBV9 with TRBJ2-2, with TRBD2 identical over 12 bases. The V and J ends lost 0 bases and 4 bases, in that order; junction bases with no gene match: 16. This CDR3 contains 21 residues. Germline CDR1 and CDR2: SGDLS and YYNGEE.

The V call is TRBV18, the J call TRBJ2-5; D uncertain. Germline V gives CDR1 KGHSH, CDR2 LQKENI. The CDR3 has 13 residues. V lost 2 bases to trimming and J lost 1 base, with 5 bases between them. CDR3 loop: CASSPGSQETQYF. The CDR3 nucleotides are TGTGCCAGCTCACCAGGCTCCCAAGAGACCCAGTACTTC.

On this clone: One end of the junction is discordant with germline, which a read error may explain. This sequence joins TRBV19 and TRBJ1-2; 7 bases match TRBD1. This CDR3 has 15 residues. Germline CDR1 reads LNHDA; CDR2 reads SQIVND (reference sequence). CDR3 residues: CASSNPDRRTTYLAF. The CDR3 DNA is TGTGCCAGTAGTAACCCGGACAGGAGAACAACCTATTTGGCCTTC. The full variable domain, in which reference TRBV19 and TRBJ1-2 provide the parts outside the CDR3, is DGGITQSPKYLFRKEGQNVTLSCEQNLNHDAMYWYRQDPGQGLRLIYYSQIVNDFQKGDIAEGYSVSREKKESFPLTVTSAQKNPTAFYLCASSNPDRRTTYLAFGSGTRLTVV.

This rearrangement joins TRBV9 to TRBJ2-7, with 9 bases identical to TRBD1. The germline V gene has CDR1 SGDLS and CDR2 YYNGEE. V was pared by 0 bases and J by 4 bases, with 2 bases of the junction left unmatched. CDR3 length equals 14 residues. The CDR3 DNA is TGTGCCAGCAGCGTAGGGACAGGGGTGTACGAGCAGTACTTC. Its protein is CASSVGTGVYEQYF.

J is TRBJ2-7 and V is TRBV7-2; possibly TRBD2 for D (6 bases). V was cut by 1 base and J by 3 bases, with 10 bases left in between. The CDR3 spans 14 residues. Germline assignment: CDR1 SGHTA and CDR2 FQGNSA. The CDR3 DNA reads TGTGCCAGCAGCTTAGGTTGGGGGGACTACGAGCAGTACTTC. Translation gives CASSLGWGDYEQYF. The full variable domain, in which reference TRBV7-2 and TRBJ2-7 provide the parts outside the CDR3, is GAGVSQSPSNKVTEKGKDVELRCDPISGHTALYWYRQSLGQGLEFLIYFQGNSAPDKSGLPSDRFSAERTGGSVSTLTIQRTQQEDSAVYLCASSLGWGDYEQYFGPGTRLTVT.

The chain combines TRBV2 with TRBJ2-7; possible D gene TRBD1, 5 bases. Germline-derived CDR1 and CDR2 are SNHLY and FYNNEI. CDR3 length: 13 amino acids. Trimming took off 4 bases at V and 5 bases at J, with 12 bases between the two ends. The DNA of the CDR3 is TGTGCCAGCAGTGCCGATCAGGGTAACGAGCAGTACTTC. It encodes CASSADQGNEQYF.

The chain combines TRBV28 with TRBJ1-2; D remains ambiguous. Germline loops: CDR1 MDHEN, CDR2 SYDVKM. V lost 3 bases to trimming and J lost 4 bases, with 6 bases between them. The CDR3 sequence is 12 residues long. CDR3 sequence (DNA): TGTGCCAGCAGTTTCAGTCTCTATGGCTACACCTTC. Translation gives CASSFSLYGYTF.

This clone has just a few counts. DNA for the CDR3: TGTGCCAGCAGTTCAAGGGGCGCAGGAAACACCATATATTTT. Protein sequence: CASSSRGAGNTIYF. The genes are TRBV27 and TRBJ1-3; TRBD1 might be the D (5 bases). Germline V gene data show CDR1 as MNHEY and CDR2 as SMNVEV (reference sequence). Trimming removed 4 bases from V and 4 bases from J, with 11 bases in between. This CDR3 spans 14 amino acids.

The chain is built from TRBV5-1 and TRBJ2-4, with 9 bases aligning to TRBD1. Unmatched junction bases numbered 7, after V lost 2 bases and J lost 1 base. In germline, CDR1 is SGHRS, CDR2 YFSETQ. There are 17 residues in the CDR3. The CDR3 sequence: CASSLRAQGAAKNIQYF. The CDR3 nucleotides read TGCGCCAGCAGCTTACGGGCACAGGGGGCGGCCAAAAACATTCAGTACTTC.

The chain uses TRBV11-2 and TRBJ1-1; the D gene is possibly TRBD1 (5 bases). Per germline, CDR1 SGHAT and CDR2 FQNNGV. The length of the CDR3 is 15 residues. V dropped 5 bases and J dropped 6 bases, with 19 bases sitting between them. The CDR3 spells CASSPLDRPRSEAFF. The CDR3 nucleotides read TGTGCCAGCAGCCCCCTTGACAGACCTCGTTCTGAAGCTTTCTTT.

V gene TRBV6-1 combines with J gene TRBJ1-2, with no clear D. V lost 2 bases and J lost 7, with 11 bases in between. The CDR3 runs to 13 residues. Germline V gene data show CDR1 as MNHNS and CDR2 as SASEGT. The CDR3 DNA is TGTGCCAGCAGTGAATGGCGGGCCGCTGGCTACACCTTC. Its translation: CASSEWRAAGYTF.

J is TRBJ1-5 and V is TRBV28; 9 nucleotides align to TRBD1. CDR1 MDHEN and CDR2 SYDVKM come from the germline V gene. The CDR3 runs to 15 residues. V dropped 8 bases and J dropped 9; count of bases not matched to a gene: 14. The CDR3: CASSPPGQGRRPQHF. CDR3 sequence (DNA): TGTGCCAGCTCCCCTCCGGGACAGGGCCGCCGGCCCCAGCATTTT.

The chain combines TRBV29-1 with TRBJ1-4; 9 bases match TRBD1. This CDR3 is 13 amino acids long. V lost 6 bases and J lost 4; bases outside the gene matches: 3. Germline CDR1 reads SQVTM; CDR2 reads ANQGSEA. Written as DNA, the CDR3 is TGCAGCGTCATGGACAGGGGTAATGAAAAACTGTTTTTT. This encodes CSVMDRGNEKLFF.

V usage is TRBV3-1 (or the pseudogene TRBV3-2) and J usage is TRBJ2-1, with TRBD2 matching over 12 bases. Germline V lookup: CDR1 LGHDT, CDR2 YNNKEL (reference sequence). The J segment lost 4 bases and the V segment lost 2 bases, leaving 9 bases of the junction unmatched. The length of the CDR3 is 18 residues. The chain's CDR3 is CASSQSALAGGPYNEQFF. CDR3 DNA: TGTGCCAGCAGCCAATCGGCCCTAGCGGGGGGGCCGTACAATGAGCAGTTCTTC.

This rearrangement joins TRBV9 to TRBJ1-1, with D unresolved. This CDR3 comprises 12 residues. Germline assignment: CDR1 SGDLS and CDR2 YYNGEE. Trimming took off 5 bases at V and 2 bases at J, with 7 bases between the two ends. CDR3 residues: CASSGRNTEAFF. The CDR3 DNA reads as TGTGCCAGCAGTGGCAGAAACACTGAAGCTTTCTTT.

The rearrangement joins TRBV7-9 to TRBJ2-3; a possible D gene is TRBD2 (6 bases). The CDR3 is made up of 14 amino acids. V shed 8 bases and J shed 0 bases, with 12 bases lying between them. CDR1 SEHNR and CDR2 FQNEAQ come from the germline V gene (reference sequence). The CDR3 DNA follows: TGTGCCAGCTCGGACGGGACTAGCACAGATACGCAGTATTTT. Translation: CASSDGTSTDTQYF.

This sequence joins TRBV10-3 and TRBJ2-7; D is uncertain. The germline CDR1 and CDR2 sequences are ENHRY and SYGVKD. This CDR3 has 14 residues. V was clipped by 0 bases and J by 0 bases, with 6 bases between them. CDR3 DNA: TGTGCCATCAGTGAGTCGTCCAACTCCTACGAGCAGTACTTC. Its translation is CAISESSNSYEQYF.

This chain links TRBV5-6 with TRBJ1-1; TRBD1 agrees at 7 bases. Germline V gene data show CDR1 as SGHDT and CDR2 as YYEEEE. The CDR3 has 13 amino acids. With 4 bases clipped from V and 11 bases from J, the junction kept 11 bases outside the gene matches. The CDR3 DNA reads TGTGCCAGCAGCCGCCGGGACAGTTGGAATGCTTTCTTT. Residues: CASSRRDSWNAFF.

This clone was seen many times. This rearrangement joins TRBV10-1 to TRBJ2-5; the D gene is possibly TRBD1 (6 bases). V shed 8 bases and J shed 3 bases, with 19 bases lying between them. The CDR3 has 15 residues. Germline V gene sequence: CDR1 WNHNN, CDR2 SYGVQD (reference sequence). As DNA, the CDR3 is TGCGCCAGCTCAGAGCAGGGGTCAAAAAAAGAGACCCAGTACTTC. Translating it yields CASSEQGSKKETQYF.

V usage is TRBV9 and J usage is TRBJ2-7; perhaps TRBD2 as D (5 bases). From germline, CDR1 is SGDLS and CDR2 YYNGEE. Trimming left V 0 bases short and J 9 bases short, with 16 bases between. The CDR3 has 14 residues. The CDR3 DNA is TGTGCCAGCAGCGTAGAGGACTCCACTTCGGGGCAGTACTTC. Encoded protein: CASSVEDSTSGQYF.

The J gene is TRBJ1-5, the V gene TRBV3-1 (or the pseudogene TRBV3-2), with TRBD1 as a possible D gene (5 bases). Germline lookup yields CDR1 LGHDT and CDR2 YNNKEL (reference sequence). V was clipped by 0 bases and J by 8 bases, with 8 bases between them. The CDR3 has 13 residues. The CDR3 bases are TGTGCCAGCAGCCAAGATCGGGGGAAGCCCCAGCATTTT. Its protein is CASSQDRGKPQHF.

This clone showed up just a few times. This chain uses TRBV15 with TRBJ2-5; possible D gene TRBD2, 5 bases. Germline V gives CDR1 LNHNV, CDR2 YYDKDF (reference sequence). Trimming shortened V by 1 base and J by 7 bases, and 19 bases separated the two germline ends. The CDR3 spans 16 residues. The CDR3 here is CATSRAGPGISGTQYF. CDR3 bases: TGTGCCACCAGCAGAGCTGGGCCGGGGATTTCGGGGACCCAGTACTTC.

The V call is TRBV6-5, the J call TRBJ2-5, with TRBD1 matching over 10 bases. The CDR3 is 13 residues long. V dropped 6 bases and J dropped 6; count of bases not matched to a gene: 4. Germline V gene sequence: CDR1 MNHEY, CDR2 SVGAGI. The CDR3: CASRRQGAKTQYF. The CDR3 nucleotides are TGTGCCAGCAGAAGACAGGGGGCAAAGACCCAGTACTTC.

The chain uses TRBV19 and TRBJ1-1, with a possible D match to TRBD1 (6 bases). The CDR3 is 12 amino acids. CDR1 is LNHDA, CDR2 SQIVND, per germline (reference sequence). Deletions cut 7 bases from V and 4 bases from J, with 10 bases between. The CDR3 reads CASTLGATEAFF. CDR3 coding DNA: TGTGCCAGTACCCTGGGGGCCACTGAAGCTTTCTTT.

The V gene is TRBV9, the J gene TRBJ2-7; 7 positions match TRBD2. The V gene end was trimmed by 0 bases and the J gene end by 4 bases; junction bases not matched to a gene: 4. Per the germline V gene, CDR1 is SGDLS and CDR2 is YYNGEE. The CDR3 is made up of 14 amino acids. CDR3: CASSVGSGGYEQYF. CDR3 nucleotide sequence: TGTGCCAGCAGCGTAGGATCCGGGGGGTACGAGCAGTACTTC.

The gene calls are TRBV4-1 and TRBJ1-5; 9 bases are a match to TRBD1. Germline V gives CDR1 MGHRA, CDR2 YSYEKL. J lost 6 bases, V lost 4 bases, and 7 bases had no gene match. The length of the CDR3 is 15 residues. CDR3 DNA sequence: TGCGCCAGCAGCCTAACGACAGGGGGGAGTCAGCCCCAGCATTTT. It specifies CASSLTTGGSQPQHF.